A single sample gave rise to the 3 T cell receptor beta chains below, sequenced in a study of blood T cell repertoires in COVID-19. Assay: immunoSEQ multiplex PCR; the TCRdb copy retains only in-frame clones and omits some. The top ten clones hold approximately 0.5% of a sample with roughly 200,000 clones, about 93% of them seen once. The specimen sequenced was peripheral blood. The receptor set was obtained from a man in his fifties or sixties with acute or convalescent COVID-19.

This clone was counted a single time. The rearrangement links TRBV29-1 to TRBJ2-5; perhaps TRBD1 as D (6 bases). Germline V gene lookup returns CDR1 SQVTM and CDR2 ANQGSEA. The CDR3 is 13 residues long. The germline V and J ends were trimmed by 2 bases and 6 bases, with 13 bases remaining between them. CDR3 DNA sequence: TGCAGCGTTGAAACCCACAGGGAAAAGACCCAGTACTTC. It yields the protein CSVETHREKTQYF. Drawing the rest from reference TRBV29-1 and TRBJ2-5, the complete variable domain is SAVISQKPSRDICQRGTSLTIQCQVDSQVTMMFWYRQQPGQSLTLIATANQGSEATYESGFVIDKFPISRPNLTFSTLTVSNMSPEDSSIYLCSVETHREKTQYFGPGTRLLVL.

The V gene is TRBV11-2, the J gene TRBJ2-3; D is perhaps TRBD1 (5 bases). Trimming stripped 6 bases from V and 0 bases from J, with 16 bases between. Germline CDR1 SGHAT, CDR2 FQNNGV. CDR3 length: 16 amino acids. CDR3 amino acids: CASSSNYRSSTDTQYF. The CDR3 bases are TGTGCCAGCAGTTCAAACTACAGGAGCAGCACAGATACGCAGTATTTT.

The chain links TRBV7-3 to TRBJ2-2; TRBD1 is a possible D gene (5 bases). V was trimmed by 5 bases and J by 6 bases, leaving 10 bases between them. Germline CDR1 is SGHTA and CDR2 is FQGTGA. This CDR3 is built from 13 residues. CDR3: CASSQGHPGELFF. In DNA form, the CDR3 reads TGTGCCAGCAGCCAAGGACACCCCGGGGAGCTGTTTTTT.